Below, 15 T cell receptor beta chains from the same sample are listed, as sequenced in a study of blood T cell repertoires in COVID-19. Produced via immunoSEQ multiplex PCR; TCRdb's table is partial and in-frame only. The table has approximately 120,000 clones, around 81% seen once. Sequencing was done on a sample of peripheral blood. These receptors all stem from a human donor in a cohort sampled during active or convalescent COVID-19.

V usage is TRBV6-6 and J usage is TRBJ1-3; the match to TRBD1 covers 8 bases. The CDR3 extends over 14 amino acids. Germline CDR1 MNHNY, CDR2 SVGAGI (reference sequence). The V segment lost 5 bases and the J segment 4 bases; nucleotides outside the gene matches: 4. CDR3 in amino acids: CASSTDRGGNTIYF. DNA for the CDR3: TGTGCCAGCAGTACAGACAGGGGAGGAAACACCATATATTTT.

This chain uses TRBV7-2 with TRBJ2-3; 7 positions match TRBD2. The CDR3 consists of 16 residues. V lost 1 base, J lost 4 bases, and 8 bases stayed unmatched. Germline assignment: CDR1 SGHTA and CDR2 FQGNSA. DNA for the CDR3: TGTGCCAGCAGCTTAGTGGCAGCGGGGTTTCCAGATACGCAGTATTTT. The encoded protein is CASSLVAAGFPDTQYF.

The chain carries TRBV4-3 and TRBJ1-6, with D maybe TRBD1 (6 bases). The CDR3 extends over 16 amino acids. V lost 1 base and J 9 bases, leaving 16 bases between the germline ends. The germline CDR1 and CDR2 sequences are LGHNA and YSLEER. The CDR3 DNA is TGCGCCAGCAGCCAAGCCTCCGGACAGAGAGGTTCACCCCTCCACTTT. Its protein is CASSQASGQRGSPLHF.

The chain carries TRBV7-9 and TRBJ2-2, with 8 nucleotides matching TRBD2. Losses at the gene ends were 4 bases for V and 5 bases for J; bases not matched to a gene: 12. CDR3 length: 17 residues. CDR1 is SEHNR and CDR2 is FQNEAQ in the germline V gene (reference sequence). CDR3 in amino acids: CASSSLPGTRSTGELFF. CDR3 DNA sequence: TGTGCCAGCAGCTCCCTCCCCGGGACTAGATCTACCGGGGAGCTGTTTTTT.

This CDR3 is CASSPPGYNEQFF. CDR3 in DNA: TGTGCCAGTAGCCCCCCAGGCTACAATGAGCAGTTCTTC. The V call is TRBV19, the J call TRBJ2-1; D unresolved. The V end lost 6 bases, the J end lost 3 bases, and 9 bases lay between the germline ends. This CDR3 is 13 amino acids long. Germline CDR1 and CDR2: LNHDA and SQIVND (reference sequence).

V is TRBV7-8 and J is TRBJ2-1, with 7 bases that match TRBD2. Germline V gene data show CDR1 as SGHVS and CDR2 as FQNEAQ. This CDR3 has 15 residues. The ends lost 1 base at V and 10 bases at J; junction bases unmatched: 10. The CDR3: CASSLEFLRGDEQFF. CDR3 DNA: TGTGCCAGCAGCTTAGAATTCCTCCGGGGGGACGAGCAGTTCTTC. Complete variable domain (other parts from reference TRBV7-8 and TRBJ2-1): GAGVSQSPRYKVAKRGQDVALRCDPISGHVSLFWYQQALGQGPEFLTYFQNEAQLDKSGLPSDRFFAERPEGSVSTLKIQRTQQEDSAVYLCASSLEFLRGDEQFFGPGTRLTVL.

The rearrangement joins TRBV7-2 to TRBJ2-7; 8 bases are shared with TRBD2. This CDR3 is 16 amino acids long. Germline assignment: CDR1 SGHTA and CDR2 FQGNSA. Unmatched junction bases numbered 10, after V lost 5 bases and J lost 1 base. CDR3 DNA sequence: TGTGCCAGCAGCAATCGGGGGTCTAGCGGGTCCTACGAGCAGTACTTC. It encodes CASSNRGSSGSYEQYF.

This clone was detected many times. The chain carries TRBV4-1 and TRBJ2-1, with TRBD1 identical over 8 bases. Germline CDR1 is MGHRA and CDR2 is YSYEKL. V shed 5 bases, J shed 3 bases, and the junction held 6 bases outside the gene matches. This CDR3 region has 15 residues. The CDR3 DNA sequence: TGCGCCAGCAGCGCTGCCGGGACAGGCTACAATGAGCAGTTCTTC. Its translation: CASSAAGTGYNEQFF.

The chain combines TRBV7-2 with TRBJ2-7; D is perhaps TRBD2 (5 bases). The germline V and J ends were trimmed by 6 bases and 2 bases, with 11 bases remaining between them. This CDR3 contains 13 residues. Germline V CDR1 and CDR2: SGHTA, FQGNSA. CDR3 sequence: CASRDGGAYEQYF. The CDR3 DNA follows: TGTGCCAGCAGAGATGGAGGAGCCTACGAGCAGTACTTC.

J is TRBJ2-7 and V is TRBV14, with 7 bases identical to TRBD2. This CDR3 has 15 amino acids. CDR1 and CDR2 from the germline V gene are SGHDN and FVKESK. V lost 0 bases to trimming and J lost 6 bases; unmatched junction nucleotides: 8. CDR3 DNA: TGTGCCAGCAGCCAAGATCCGGCGGGGGTCGGCGAGCAGTACTTC. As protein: CASSQDPAGVGEQYF. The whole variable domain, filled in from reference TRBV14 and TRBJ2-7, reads EAGVTQFPSHSVIEKGQTVTLRCDPISGHDNLYWYRRVMGKEIKFLLHFVKESKQDESGMPNNRFLAERTGGTYSTLKVQPAELEDSGVYFCASSQDPAGVGEQYFGPGTRLTVT.

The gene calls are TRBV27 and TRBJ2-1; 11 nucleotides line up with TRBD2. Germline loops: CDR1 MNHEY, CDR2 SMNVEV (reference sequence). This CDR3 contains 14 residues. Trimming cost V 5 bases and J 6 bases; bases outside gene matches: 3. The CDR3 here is CASSIAGGFNEQFF. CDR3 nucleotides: TGTGCCAGCAGTATAGCGGGGGGGTTCAATGAGCAGTTCTTC.

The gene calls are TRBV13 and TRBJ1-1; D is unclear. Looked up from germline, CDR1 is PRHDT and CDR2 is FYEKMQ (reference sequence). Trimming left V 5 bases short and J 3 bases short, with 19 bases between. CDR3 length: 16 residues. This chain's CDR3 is CASSPTFPRVDTEAFF. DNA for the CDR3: TGTGCCAGCAGCCCCACCTTCCCCCGGGTGGACACTGAAGCTTTCTTT.

This chain's CDR3 is CASSRRQDTNQPQHF. CDR3 bases: TGTGCCAGCAGTCGACGACAGGACACCAATCAGCCCCAGCATTTT. The V gene is TRBV6-2 or TRBV6-3, the J gene TRBJ1-5; weak D call: TRBD1 (6 bases). V was cut by 5 bases and J by 3 bases, with 14 bases left in between. The CDR3 is 15 amino acids. Germline V CDR1 and CDR2: MNHEY, SVGEGT.

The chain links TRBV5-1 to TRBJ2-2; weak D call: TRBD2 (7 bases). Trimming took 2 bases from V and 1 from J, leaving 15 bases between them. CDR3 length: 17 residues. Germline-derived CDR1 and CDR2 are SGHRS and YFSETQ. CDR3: CASSFTGGVGNTGELFF. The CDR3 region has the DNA TGCGCCAGCAGCTTTACGGGGGGCGTCGGGAACACCGGGGAGCTGTTTTTT.

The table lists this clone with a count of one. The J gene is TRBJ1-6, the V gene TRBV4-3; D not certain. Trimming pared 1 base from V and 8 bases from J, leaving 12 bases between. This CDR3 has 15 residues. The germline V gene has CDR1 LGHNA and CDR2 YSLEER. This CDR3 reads CASSQVKSRDSPLHF. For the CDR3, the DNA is TGCGCCAGCAGCCAAGTCAAGTCGAGGGATTCACCCCTCCACTTT.